This T cell receptor (beta chain) was captured in a study of CD8+ T cells in alopecia areata. As for the study in general: For the treated group, dosing was oral tofacitinib at 5 to 10 mg twice daily.

V shed 5 bases and J shed 0 bases, with 16 bases lying between them. CDR1 is PRHDT and CDR2 is FYEKMQ in the germline V gene (reference sequence). The CDR3 has 16 residues. Sequencing used cDNA as its template, made by extracting RNA and reverse transcribing it. Generated by immunoSEQ multiplex PCR, the TCRdb table keeps only in-frame clones and is missing some. The repertoire holds approximately 180,000 clones, with about 55% as singletons. Treatment of the sample: oral pan-JAK inhibitor, 5-10 mg twice daily. Lesional scalp tissue (obtained by punch biopsy) and peripheral blood were collected from alopecia areata patients.

Sequenced material: CD8+ T cells sorted from blood, taken at week 24, from a patient treated with tofacitinib. The rearrangement links TRBV13 to TRBJ1-1; D may be TRBD1 (6 bases). The TCR was taken from a human donor with alopecia areata. The CDR3 spells CASSTMIGQMNTEAFF. The DNA of the CDR3 is TGTGCCAGCAGCACCATGATCGGACAGATGAACACTGAAGCTTTCTTT.